Included here is one T cell receptor beta chain sequence, with context. This record belongs to a study of CD8 T cells in Susac syndrome. The authors sequenced TCR beta from blood CD8+ and CD4+ T cells. V was pared by 4 bases and J by 7 bases, with 13 bases between. This CDR3 region has 13 residues. Germline values: CDR1 MGHRA, CDR2 YSYEKL. Reverse transcription of roughly 0.45 to 1 ug RNA was carried out with random hexamers. TCRdb processed the immunoSEQ multiplex PCR reads anew with MiXCR; each CDR3 protein has one entry. The table has roughly 80,000 distinct CDR3 sequences, around 94% seen once. Sequencing used CD8+ T cells from PBMCs. V gene TRBV4-1 combines with J gene TRBJ1-2; a possible D gene is TRBD1 (6 bases). The receptor's source is a human donor in good health. DNA for the CDR3: TGCGCCAGCAGCCTAGGGGGAAGGGGTGGCTACACCTTC. This sequence encodes CASSLGGRGGYTF.